This T cell receptor beta chain was observed in a study of blood T cell repertoires in COVID-19. Whole-study context: Sites in the United States, Italy and Spain provided acute and convalescent COVID-19 samples. PBMCs, B-cell-depleted T cells, or T cells were the source of the cDNA or gDNA that made up the material.

As originally analysed: Reference gene primer amplification in the assay estimated nucleated cell counts. Assay: immunoSEQ multiplex PCR; the TCRdb copy retains only in-frame clones and omits some. V and J calls and clone size are copied from that table; D and trimming were computed from the DNA. The repertoire holds approximately 97,000 clones, with approximately 89% as singletons. CDR1 and CDR2 from the germline V gene are SGHNT and YYREEE (reference sequence). V was clipped by 3 bases and J by 2 bases, with 9 bases between them. The CDR3 sequence is 14 residues long. The receptor's source is a human donor in a cohort sampled during active COVID-19. The sequenced sample was peripheral blood. This chain joins TRBV5-4 and TRBJ1-3; D might be TRBD1 (6 bases). CDR3 amino acids: CASSWTATGNTIYF. The CDR3 bases are TGTGCCAGCAGCTGGACAGCGACTGGAAACACCATATATTTT.